The TCR beta chain described here comes from a study of T cell responses to AZD1222 COVID-19 vaccine. For this clone: Its specificity is not known.

The protocol was immunoSEQ multiplex PCR, while the TCRdb copy is restricted to in-frame clones and leaves out a portion. The sample shows 60,000 to 70,000 clones, around four fifths of them seen only once. Trimming stripped 2 bases from V and 2 bases from J, with 12 bases between. The CDR3 runs to 14 residues. The germline V gene has CDR1 GTSNPN and CDR2 SVGIG (reference sequence). The study, taken as a whole, reports: Donors were largely white British and mainly female; clonal diversity was possibly underestimated. Nearly half of spike-specific TCRs reportedly target unmutated variant regions. Increased Spike-specific TCR breadth and depth were observed after two AZD1222 doses. Spike-wide vaccine-associated CD4 TCRs dominated at 160-218 and 743-854.

This specimen was peripheral blood, taken on day 0 of AZD1222 vaccination. The rearrangement links TRBV30 to TRBJ1-2, with a tentative D call TRBD1 (5 bases). The sequence was obtained from an adult in good health. This chain's CDR3 is CAWSSWRGNYGYTF. DNA of the CDR3: TGTGCCTGGAGTTCTTGGCGGGGGAACTATGGCTACACCTTC.